These T cell receptor beta chains were read from a single sample in a study of blood T cells in healthy people across ages. TCRdb re-called the 5' RACE reads through MiXCR, storing one row per CDR3 protein. This sample yields approximately 1.5 million distinct CDR3 sequences, of which about 35% are seen a single time; 11% belongs to the top ten. Source material: blood. Receptor source: a woman aged 25 to 39 in good health. Both conserved end residues are part of each CDR3. A D gene is named only where the DNA matches it firmly. Size values are once, few and many counts, or a class for expanded clones, and some rows have none.

CDR3: CASRRRLAGERSTDTQYF
DNA: TGTGCCAGCAGGAGGCGACTAGCGGGGGAGCGGAGCACAGATACGCAGTATTTT
length: 18
size: NA
J: TRBJ2-3
D: TRBD2
V: TRBV6-1

CDR3: CASSQGRGVTDTQYF
DNA: TGTGCCAGCAGCCAAGGGCGGGGGGTCACAGATACGCAGTATTTT
length: 15
size: NA
J: TRBJ2-3
D: TRBD2
V: TRBV6-2/TRBV6-3

CDR3: CASSVSGAISNQPQHF
DNA: TGTGCCAGCAGCGTGTCAGGGGCCATTAGCAATCAGCCCCAGCATTTT
length: 16
size: NA
J: TRBJ1-5
D: NA
V: TRBV7-8

CDR3: CASSLAHGAGVANEQFF
DNA: TGTGCCAGCAGCTTAGCGCATGGAGCGGGAGTAGCCAATGAGCAGTTCTTC
length: 17
size: many
J: TRBJ2-1
D: TRBD2
V: TRBV7-6

CDR3: CSAGVRQGAEAFF
DNA: TGCAGTGCTGGAGTGAGGCAGGGGGCTGAAGCTTTCTTT
length: 13
size: once
J: TRBJ1-1
D: TRBD1
V: TRBV20-1

CDR3: CASSLNGFSGAGDTQYF
DNA: TGTGCCAGCAGCTTAAATGGATTCTCGGGGGCCGGAGATACGCAGTATTTT
length: 17
size: NA
J: TRBJ2-3
D: NA
V: TRBV7-3

CDR3: CASKWGGAYEQYF
DNA: TGTGCCAGCAAATGGGGCGGGGCCTACGAGCAGTACTTC
length: 13
size: NA
J: TRBJ2-7
D: NA
V: TRBV28

CDR3: CASSRSPGQGANEAFF
DNA: TGCGCCAGCAGCCGCAGCCCGGGACAGGGGGCGAATGAAGCTTTCTTT
length: 16
size: NA
J: TRBJ1-1
D: TRBD1
V: TRBV4-1

CDR3: CATSTRGGQETQYF
DNA: TGTGCCACCAGCACGCGGGGGGGACAAGAGACCCAGTACTTC
length: 14
size: few
J: TRBJ2-5
D: TRBD2
V: TRBV15

CDR3: CASSEGRTGRFNYEQYF
DNA: TGTGCCAGCAGCGAGGGGCGGACAGGGCGTTTTAACTACGAGCAGTACTTC
length: 17
size: many
J: TRBJ2-7
D: TRBD1
V: TRBV7-2

CDR3: CSVEDLYEETQYF
DNA: TGCAGCGTTGAAGACCTCTACGAGGAGACCCAGTACTTC
length: 13
size: NA
J: TRBJ2-5
D: NA
V: TRBV29-1

CDR3: CASSPLRAWTYTDTQYF
DNA: TGTGCCAGCAGTCCCCTCAGGGCCTGGACTTACACAGATACGCAGTATTTT
length: 17
size: NA
J: TRBJ2-3
D: NA
V: TRBV25-1

CDR3: CASSVERVSYEQYF
DNA: TGTGCCAGCAGCGTAGAGAGGGTCTCCTACGAGCAGTACTTC
length: 14
size: NA
J: TRBJ2-7
D: NA
V: TRBV9

CDR3: CACRFQGTTDTQYF
DNA: TGTGCCTGTCGATTTCAGGGGACGACAGATACGCAGTATTTT
length: 14
size: few
J: TRBJ2-3
D: NA
V: TRBV19

CDR3: CASSSGLVSYNEQFF
DNA: TGTGCCAGCAGCTCCGGACTAGTTTCCTACAATGAGCAGTTCTTC
length: 15
size: few
J: TRBJ2-1
D: TRBD2
V: TRBV7-2

CDR3: CSAVGTDPMNTEAFF
DNA: TGCAGTGCTGTCGGGACAGACCCCATGAACACTGAAGCTTTCTTT
length: 15
size: NA
J: TRBJ1-1
D: TRBD1
V: TRBV20-1

CDR3: CSARDQGWTEAFF
DNA: TGCAGTGCTAGAGATCAGGGGTGGACTGAAGCTTTCTTT
length: 13
size: few
J: TRBJ1-1
D: NA
V: TRBV20-1

CDR3: CASSLSSGRPYEQYF
DNA: TGTGCCAGCAGTTTAAGCAGCGGGAGGCCCTACGAGCAGTACTTC
length: 15
size: NA
J: TRBJ2-7
D: TRBD2
V: TRBV28

CDR3: CASTPPRGSTDTQYF
DNA: TGTGCCAGCACCCCTCCGAGAGGAAGCACAGATACGCAGTATTTT
length: 15
size: few
J: TRBJ2-3
D: NA
V: TRBV6-2/TRBV6-3

CDR3: CSAPKRMSSYEQYF
DNA: TGCAGTGCCCCCAAGAGGATGAGCTCCTACGAGCAGTACTTC
length: 14
size: NA
J: TRBJ2-7
D: NA
V: TRBV20-1

CDR3: CASSFGTPVGYTF
DNA: TGCGCCAGCAGCTTCGGGACCCCGGTGGGCTACACCTTC
length: 13
size: NA
J: TRBJ1-2
D: NA
V: TRBV5-1

CDR3: CSASGAPRGETQYF
DNA: TGCAGTGCTTCCGGCGCACCTCGGGGAGAGACCCAGTACTTC
length: 14
size: NA
J: TRBJ2-5
D: NA
V: TRBV20-1

CDR3: CASTSGGLAGATDTQYF
DNA: TGTGCCAGCACCTCAGGGGGTTTAGCGGGAGCTACAGATACGCAGTATTTT
length: 17
size: few
J: TRBJ2-3
D: TRBD2
V: TRBV28

CDR3: CSAPGTPNYEQYF
DNA: TGCAGTGCCCCCGGGACTCCGAATTACGAGCAGTACTTC
length: 13
size: few
J: TRBJ2-7
D: NA
V: TRBV20-1

CDR3: CATSRLFPDRGYTF
DNA: TGTGCCACCTCCCGCTTATTCCCAGACAGGGGCTACACCTTC
length: 14
size: NA
J: TRBJ1-2
D: NA
V: TRBV25-1

CDR3: CASTTRGNYGYTF
DNA: TGTGCCAGCACTACCCGGGGGAACTATGGCTACACCTTC
length: 13
size: few
J: TRBJ1-2
D: NA
V: TRBV6-6

CDR3: CSAREYPGLAGGDGTDTQYF
DNA: TGCAGTGCTAGAGAGTATCCGGGACTAGCGGGAGGAGATGGCACAGATACGCAGTATTTT
length: 20
size: NA
J: TRBJ2-3
D: TRBD2
V: TRBV20-1

CDR3: CASSPDKPQGATFPGYTF
DNA: TGTGCCAGCAGCCCGGACAAACCGCAGGGGGCGACTTTCCCCGGCTACACCTTC
length: 18
size: few
J: TRBJ1-2
D: TRBD1
V: TRBV5-4

CDR3: CASSSRHSNQPQHF
DNA: TGTGCCAGCAGTTCTAGACACAGCAATCAGCCCCAGCATTTT
length: 14
size: NA
J: TRBJ1-5
D: NA
V: TRBV12-3/TRBV12-4

CDR3: CASSLWGQYNEQFF
DNA: TGTGCCAGCAGTTTATGGGGACAGTACAATGAGCAGTTCTTC
length: 14
size: few
J: TRBJ2-1
D: TRBD1
V: TRBV27

CDR3: CSAEGPGYGYTF
DNA: TGCAGTGCTGAGGGACCTGGCTATGGCTACACCTTC
length: 12
size: NA
J: TRBJ1-2
D: NA
V: TRBV20-1